The 21 T cell receptor beta chains below were found in one sample sequenced in a study of T-cell reconstitution after alpha-beta-depleted transplantation in children (dated by TCRdb to about 2016). Library method: PCR. Sequencing relied on an Illumina HiSeq 2500. To normalize quantification of the TCRbeta repertoire, the TCR libraries were built with molecular barcoding that relied on unique molecular identifiers. TCRdb passed the public sequencing reads through fastp at Q25 and MiXCR, retaining productive beta sequences. Here each entry gathers all rows of one CDR3 protein and keeps the most common genes and DNA. A total of fewer than 350,000 distinct CDR3 sequences appear in this sample, around a tenth of them only once. The top ten constitute around 22% of the sample. The treatment or condition label corresponds to: allogeneic hematopoietic cell transplantation with graft depleted of TCRalphabeta T cells and CD19 B cells.

The sequenced sample was peripheral blood, obtained 180 days after TCRalphabeta/CD19-depleted stem cell transplant. The receptors were sampled from a male patient aged 2-15 years who had a stem cell transplant for chronic granulomatous disease, so the T cells may come from the graft donor.

Worth noting for this clonotype: As the CDR3 is not closed by the conserved phenylalanine or tryptophan, this likely results from a read error. The chain couples TRBV4-2 to TRBJ2-7; a possible D gene is TRBD2 (5 bases). The V and J ends lost 4 bases and 2 bases respectively, with 15 bases between them. The CDR3 runs 15 residues. Looked up from germline, CDR1 is LGHNA and CDR2 is YNFKEQ. The DNA of the CDR3 is TGTGCCAGCAGCCTAGCTCTCGACGGGACCTACGAGCAGTACTCC. This encodes CASSLALDGTYEQYS.

This clonotype was seen at least ten times. The junction differs from germline at one of its ends, possibly a read error. The chain carries TRBV7-7 and TRBJ2-3; no firm D call. The CDR3 has 13 amino acids. CDR1 is SSHAT, CDR2 FNYEAQ, per germline (reference sequence). In DNA, the CDR3 is TGTGCTAGCAGCGCCCTAGGGTATCATACGCAGTATTTT. It translates to CASSALGYHTQYF. The full variable domain, in which reference TRBV7-7 and TRBJ2-3 provide the parts outside the CDR3, is GAGVSQSPRYKVTKRGQDVTLRCDPISSHATLYWYQQALGQGPEFLTYFNYEAQPDKSGLPSDRFSAERPEGSISTLTIQRTEQRDSAMYRCASSALGYHTQYFGPGTRLTVL.

This clonotype was picked up many times. The V call is TRBV7-2, the J call TRBJ2-7; D may be TRBD1 (5 bases). Trimming took off 1 base at V and 3 bases at J, with 10 bases between the two ends. Germline V gene lookup returns CDR1 SGHTA and CDR2 FQGNSA. The CDR3 is made up of 14 amino acids. The CDR3 DNA reads TGTGCCAGCAGCTTAGAAGTACAGGTCTACGAGCAGTACTTC. It specifies CASSLEVQVYEQYF.

This clonotype was recorded at least ten times. The chain uses TRBV19 and TRBJ2-1; D gene uncertain. Germline lookup yields CDR1 LNHDA and CDR2 SQIVND (reference sequence). CDR3 length: 15 amino acids. V was pared by 2 bases and J by 6 bases, with 14 bases between. CDR3 amino acids: CASSISAVPANEQFF. The DNA of the CDR3 is TGTGCCAGTAGTATATCGGCAGTCCCAGCCAATGAGCAGTTCTTC.

This clonotype occurred many times. The J gene is TRBJ1-1, the V gene TRBV7-9; 9 nucleotides agree with TRBD1. V lost 5 bases, J lost 4 bases, and 8 bases stayed unmatched. The CDR3 is made up of 15 amino acids. Per the germline V gene, CDR1 is SEHNR and CDR2 is FQNEAQ (reference sequence). The CDR3 here is CASSHPDRGFTEAFF. The CDR3 nucleotides read TGTGCCAGCAGCCATCCCGACAGGGGGTTCACTGAAGCTTTCTTT.

This clonotype showed up just once. The rearrangement links TRBV7-3 to TRBJ2-2; the D is unclear. The CDR3 is 16 residues long. CDR1 SGHTA and CDR2 FQGTGA come from the germline V gene. The V gene lost 1 base and the J gene lost 1 base, with 10 bases spanning the gap. The CDR3 region is CASSLIWRQNTGELFF. The CDR3 DNA sequence: TGTGCCAGCAGCTTAATTTGGCGCCAGAACACCGGGGAGCTGTTTTTT.

In this sample, this clonotype turned up many times. The rearrangement joins TRBV10-3 to TRBJ2-7, with no clear D. Germline V lookup: CDR1 ENHRY, CDR2 SYGVKD. This CDR3 region has 13 residues. Trimming stripped 3 bases from V and 4 bases from J, with 10 bases between. Written as DNA, the CDR3 is TGTGCCATCAGTGATTTGTCTGGATACGAGCAGTACTTC. Residues: CAISDLSGYEQYF.

The V call is TRBV12-3 or TRBV12-4, the J call TRBJ2-5, with D possibly TRBD2 on 6 matching bases. V dropped 10 bases and J dropped 0 bases, with 30 bases sitting between them. The CDR3 covers 19 residues. DNA for the CDR3: TGTGCCATCAGCCAACGACGGGCGACTAGTCCCTCGTACCAAGAGACCCAGTACTTC. It translates to CAISQRRATSPSYQETQYF.

In nucleotides, the CDR3 is TGCAGTGTTACAAATAGGTTGCGCAAAAACATTCAGTACTTC. This encodes CSVTNRLRKNIQYF. J is TRBJ2-4 and V is TRBV20-1; D uncertain. The CDR3 runs to 14 residues. V gave up 7 bases and J gave up 3 bases, with 16 bases separating them. CDR1 is DFQATT and CDR2 is SNEGSKA in the germline V gene (reference sequence).

This clonotype was seen more than once but under ten times. V usage is TRBV4-1 and J usage is TRBJ2-7, with D possibly being TRBD1 (6 bases). Trimming stripped 3 bases from V and 1 base from J, with 13 bases between. CDR1 and CDR2 (germline): MGHRA, YSYEKL. The CDR3 runs to 15 residues. The CDR3 region is CASSHTPGHSYEQYF. As DNA, the CDR3 is TGCGCCAGCAGCCATACTCCGGGACATTCCTACGAGCAGTACTTC.

This clonotype was counted at least ten times. J is TRBJ1-2 and V is TRBV12-3 or TRBV12-4, with a possible D match to TRBD1 (6 bases). The CDR3 is 14 amino acids. Deletions cut 3 bases from V and 5 bases from J, with 13 bases between. The CDR3 nucleotides read TGTGCCAGCAGTTTTGCCTCAACAGGGTATGGCTACACCTTC. Translating it yields CASSFASTGYGYTF.

This clonotype came up many times. This chain connects TRBV10-2 to TRBJ2-3, with no clear D. The V end lost 4 bases, the J end lost 3 bases, and 14 bases lay between the germline ends. CDR3 length: 15 amino acids. Germline V gene data show CDR1 as WSHSY and CDR2 as SAAADI. The CDR3 spells CASSVGKAGTDTQYF. The CDR3 DNA reads TGCGCCAGCAGTGTGGGCAAAGCCGGTACAGATACGCAGTATTTT.

Many counts were recorded for this clonotype. This sequence joins TRBV24-1 and TRBJ2-3; TRBD1 is a possible D gene (7 bases). Germline CDR1 is KGHDR and CDR2 is SFDVKD. The CDR3 contains 17 residues. Trimming cost V 6 bases and J 6 bases, with 24 bases left between them. This chain's CDR3 is CATSTPGDSVPFDTQYF. The CDR3 DNA follows: TGTGCCACCAGTACCCCGGGGGACAGCGTTCCATTCGATACGCAGTATTTT.

The chain uses TRBV3-1 and TRBJ2-2, with D unclear. From germline, CDR1 is LGHDT and CDR2 YNNKEL (reference sequence). This CDR3 is built from 17 residues. V was pared by 1 base and J by 1 base, with 13 bases between. The CDR3 protein is CASSQVWSFWNTGELFF. In nucleotides, the CDR3 is TGTGCCAGCAGCCAAGTATGGTCGTTTTGGAACACCGGGGAGCTGTTTTTT.

This clonotype was seen at least ten times. The gene calls are TRBV20-1 and TRBJ2-5, with TRBD2 matching over 7 bases. Germline trimming cut 2 bases from V and 5 bases from J; bases unmatched to any gene: 17. The CDR3 has 17 residues. Germline loops: CDR1 DFQATT, CDR2 SNEGSKA (reference sequence). CDR3 coding DNA: TGCAGTGCTAGACCCCCCCGATGGGGGAGGGCCGGGGAGACCCAGTACTTC. This translates into CSARPPRWGRAGETQYF.

This clonotype was observed at least ten times. The chain combines TRBV7-2 with TRBJ1-2; no reliable D call. V lost 1 base, J lost 4 bases, and 16 bases lay in between. The CDR3 contains 16 residues. Looked up from germline, CDR1 is SGHTA and CDR2 is FQGNSA. For the CDR3, the DNA is TGTGCCAGCAGCTTAGGAAGACGGCGGGGAACCTATGGCTACACCTTC. Its translation is CASSLGRRRGTYGYTF.

This clonotype has ten or more counts. The CDR3 loop reads CASSPRALAKNIQYF. DNA of the CDR3: TGTGCCAGCAGCCCCCGGGCCTTAGCCAAAAACATTCAGTACTTC. The chain uses TRBV7-9 and TRBJ2-4; D is uncertain. The CDR3 totals 15 residues. Germline CDR1 reads SEHNR; CDR2 reads FQNEAQ (reference sequence). The V gene lost 5 bases and the J gene lost 0 bases, with 11 bases spanning the gap.

As to this clonotype: A clone one base away is much larger, so this may be a read error. The V gene is TRBV5-1, the J gene TRBJ2-3; unclear D gene. This CDR3 spans 14 amino acids. From germline, CDR1 is SGHRS and CDR2 YFSETQ. The CDR3, as DNA: TGCGCCGGCAGCTTGGATACTAGCACAGATACGCAGTATTTT. Amino acid sequence: CAGSLDTSTDTQYF.

This clonotype has at least ten counts. The chain has TRBV7-8 and TRBJ2-4, with unresolved D. Per germline, CDR1 SGHVS and CDR2 FQNEAQ. Trimming shortened V by 3 bases and J by 0 bases, and 9 bases separated the two germline ends. The CDR3 covers 15 residues. CDR3 in DNA: TGTGCCAGCAGCTTTCAGACTCTAGCCAAAAACATTCAGTACTTC. Its translation: CASSFQTLAKNIQYF.

The chain joins TRBV7-3 to TRBJ2-2, with 7 bases aligning to TRBD2. V lost 4 bases to trimming and J lost 6 bases; unmatched junction nucleotides: 11. CDR1 is SGHTA and CDR2 is FQGTGA in the germline V gene. The CDR3 has 16 amino acids. The CDR3 here is CASSSQAGPGAGELFF. DNA for the CDR3: TGTGCCAGCAGCTCCCAAGCGGGACCCGGGGCCGGGGAGCTGTTTTTT.

This clonotype was observed at least ten times. This chain joins TRBV29-1 and TRBJ2-3; perhaps TRBD2 as D (6 bases). Trimming shortened V by 1 base and J by 1 base, and 12 bases separated the two germline ends. The length of the CDR3 is 15 residues. Looked up from germline, CDR1 is SQVTM and CDR2 is ANQGSEA. The CDR3 bases are TGCAGCGTTGAAGTCACCGGGGGACGCACAGATACGCAGTATTTT. It codes for CSVEVTGGRTDTQYF.